Here is one T cell receptor (beta chain) with its context. The antigen it binds to is not known. No base quality values were provided; no much bigger clone lies one nucleotide off. This entry belongs to a study of cytomegalovirus exposure and HLA in healthy donors (dated by TCRdb to 2016 to 2017). About the investigation overall: An earlier analysis of some 550 of the donors reported about 290 Gb of sequence data and around 120 million unique TCR beta sequences from 150 million to 200 million T cells. Of the roughly 400 genotyped donors, approximately 80% were placed in the genetic ancestry cluster associated with self-reported Caucasian donors. Along with the roughly 610-subject first cohort, a separate validation cohort of over a hundred different subjects was used. In the later analysis, no new phenotypic data were used to find candidate immune exposures; instead, reliance was placed on TCR beta sequences and their occurrence across donors. Donor age, sex, ethnicity and CMV serostatus were collected together with the repertoire data. All discovery cohort repertoires had been generated using a single sequencing platform. A later genetic analysis took genome-wide SNP genotypes for about three fifths of the 666 donors and used that subset as a discovery cohort. The aim of the study was to test whether cataloging public T cell receptors could identify signatures of past pathogen exposure. A later analysis re-examined previously published TCR beta repertoires from 500 to 700 donors and added high-resolution HLA genotyping to investigate patterns of TCR occurrence. An early release covering around 630 HLA-typed donors comprised approximately 300 gigabases of sequencing data and tens of millions of unique TCR sequences. The number of typed donors differed by locus: about 629-630 for A, B, C, DRB1 and DQB1; 522 for DQA1; over 600 for DPA1; and 400 to 480 for DPB1. The study combined high-throughput TCR immunosequencing, statistical association of individual TCRs with disease status, and machine learning to predict cytomegalovirus infection status. Among roughly 400 genotyped donors of the cohort, an average of roughly 240,000 unique TCR beta nucleotide sequences were sequenced per donor, roughly 20% of them non-productive. An earlier analysis of 587 of the donors applied high-throughput TCR beta sequencing to assess whether each TCR beta V gene segment acted as functional or pseudogenic. Several DR-DQ haplotypes were handled as single units for association and clustering because linkage in the cohort was strong. The study used immunosequencing to profile the T cell repertoires of approximately 630 subjects and linked those repertoires to cytomegalovirus serostatus. HLA typing covered class I and class II loci at four-digit resolution.

The method behind the library was the immunoSEQ multiplex PCR assay. For the multiplex PCR, a mixture combining 60 forward primers for TCR Vbeta segments and 13 reverse primers for TCR Jbeta segments was used. Amplification of the CDR3 region of rearranged TCR beta genes was performed with a multiplex PCR assay on genomic DNA. The Illumina HiSeq System was used to sequence the amplified TCR beta libraries as 87-base-pair reads. The paper's data handling went like this. A later analysis tallied tens of millions of unique TCR beta chains across the 666 repertoires, and around 12 million of those chains were shared by two or more donors. To remove PCR and sequencing errors, raw reads were error-corrected and collapsed into unique sequences using a nearest-neighbor algorithm that merged closely related sequences. V, D and J gene segments were assigned by aligning CDR3 sequences to IMGT reference sequences. Each retained sequence needed at least a six-nucleotide match to both a V gene segment and a J gene segment. A rearrangement was called productive if the CDR3 had no stop codons and remained in frame with V and J, and every other rearrangement was called non-productive. CDR3 was defined by IMGT convention, running from the second conserved V-encoded cysteine to the conserved J-encoded phenylalanine. The earlier analysis of 587 of the donors excluded any sequence lacking an unambiguous match to a single V gene segment. In an earlier analysis of 587 of the donors, V segments were called functional above 56.7% productive rearrangements and were called segregating when the between-donor standard deviation exceeded 5%. A statistical classification framework was built for diagnosing cytomegalovirus status from the catalog of TCR beta chain sequences. In a later analysis, TCR nucleotide sequences were compared against IMGT/GENE-DB human TR gene sequences so that V and J genes could be assigned. Using the TCRdist pipeline, a later analysis assigned CDR3 sequences along with most-parsimonious VDJ recombination scenarios. A later analysis defined each TCR beta chain by its CDR3 amino acid sequence plus V-gene family, and excluded reads lacking a unique V-gene family. A later analysis removed nearly 600 highly shared, low-generation-probability nucleotide sequences to deal with suspected cross-contamination and a sequencing artifact. In a later analysis, a clonal expansion index for each public chain was calculated from normalized within-repertoire ranks of inferred template counts. In a later analysis, generation probabilities were computed using a VDJ recombination model fitted to out-of-frame rearrangements, and the results were checked against IGoR. Hypergeometric tests were used in a later analysis to score TCR-TCR, TCR-HLA and TCR-CMV co-occurrence, with a repertoire-size bias correction applied to the TCR pairs. False discovery rates were estimated in a later analysis by permuting HLA or CMV assignments 20 times. In a later analysis, co-occurring TCRs were grouped with DBSCAN, and TCRdist sequence similarity was added when clustering was performed within HLA-allele-positive subsets. Repertoires with fewer than 30,000 or more than 120,000 public chains were left out of co-occurrence clustering, as were a few repertoires with anomalous nucleotide sharing. The table comes from immuneACCESS by way of TCRdb, which keeps in-frame sequences with V and J called. Part of the clones is missing from these tables; in studies checked, under half for an unresolved V gene and the rest for unknown reasons. That table gives V, J and clone size, and the DNA gave D and trimming. The sample contains some 130,000 clones, roughly three quarters of them found a single time. The top ten constitute approximately 2% of the sample.

Including cysteine and phenylalanine, the CDR3 has 16 amino acids. Only the CDR3 DNA stays, 48 bases, in frame from base 1. V is cut back by 5 bases and J by 2 bases, with 9 bases in the junction unmatched. CDR1 MNHEY and CDR2 SMNVEV are derived from the germline V gene (reference sequence). Results the study describes overall, beyond this receptor: The only immune exposure information available for the cohort was CMV serostatus. Sequencing depth was assumed to be roughly uniform across donors in the presence/absence analyses, though that assumption may not hold. Some IMGT-functional V segments, including TRBV6-2 and TRBV6-3, could not be told apart with the 87-base-pair reads, so those segments were excluded. The authors suggested that the approach could potentially be extended to other disease states and immunological phenotypes. According to a later analysis, TCR association rates differed among HLA loci, with DRB1 alleles showing the most associated TCRs and HLA-C alleles showing the fewest. The sequencing pipeline was judged likely to have produced a cluster of highly shared sequence variants as a technical artifact. Because counts were too low, about 15 rarely observed V segments, including chromosome 9 orphons, were left out of the earlier analysis of approximately 500 of the donors. In the study, about 150 TCR beta chains were listed as associated with cytomegalovirus. When HLA alleles, especially DR and DQ, strongly co-occurred, TCR associations were difficult to assign to individual alleles. According to a later analysis, parvovirus B19, influenza, CMV and Epstein-Barr virus appeared linked to several top co-occurrence clusters. In both the original and validation cohorts, the classifier was reported to diagnose cytomegalovirus status with high specificity and sensitivity. According to a later analysis, most CMV-associated TCR beta chains appeared to be HLA-restricted, and the HLA associations seemed to be driven largely by CMV exposure. Correlated functional status among segregating V segments might reflect linkage disequilibrium, but an unknown experimental factor could not be ruled out. A later analysis associated 16,951 TCR beta sequences with specific HLA alleles at a false discovery rate of 0.05. A later analysis found that HLA-associated TCR beta chains were more clonally expanded and had lower generation probabilities than equally common non-associated chains. In an earlier analysis of around 500 of the donors, most TCR beta V segments appeared in productive rearrangements about 87% or about 30% of the time, broadly matching IMGT annotations. Most TCR sequences were observed very rarely across donors, whereas some public TCRs were present in many individuals. The cohort was sequenced for TCR beta chains only, and without alpha or paired-chain data the features that could be detected were limited. Because HLA typing was missing for some donors at each locus, association tests included only the typed subset. An association between a missense DCLRE1C variant and V-gene and J-gene trimming of TCR beta chains was found in a later genetic analysis and replicated in an independent cohort. In a later genetic analysis, fewer N-insertions in productive TCRs were reported among donors in an Asian-associated ancestry cluster than the roughly 700-donor mean. A few of the identified cytomegalovirus-associated TCR beta chains were confirmed in vitro to be specific for cytomegalovirus antigens. A further reported finding was that TCR beta sequences accurately predicted the HLA-A and HLA-B alleles for most subjects in the first cohort.

The cohort comprised under 700 healthy bone marrow donors. At the time of sampling, all cohort members were nominally healthy, though unrecorded immune exposures were likely present. The donor tested CMV seronegative and was one of the 352 seronegative cohort members. A peripheral blood sample was collected from each donor, and TCR beta sequencing was performed on peripheral blood mononuclear cells. The Qiagen DNeasy Blood Extraction Kit was used to extract genomic DNA from the blood cell samples. The chain links TRBV27 with TRBJ1-5; TRBD1 matches 7 bases in the middle. The sequencing input was PBMCs. The receptor comes from a man aged 18 to 29 in good health and CMV-seronegative. The CDR3: CASSRLWGTGNQPQHF. The DNA reads TGTGCCAGCAGTCGATTATGGGGGACAGGCAATCAGCCCCAGCATTTT.